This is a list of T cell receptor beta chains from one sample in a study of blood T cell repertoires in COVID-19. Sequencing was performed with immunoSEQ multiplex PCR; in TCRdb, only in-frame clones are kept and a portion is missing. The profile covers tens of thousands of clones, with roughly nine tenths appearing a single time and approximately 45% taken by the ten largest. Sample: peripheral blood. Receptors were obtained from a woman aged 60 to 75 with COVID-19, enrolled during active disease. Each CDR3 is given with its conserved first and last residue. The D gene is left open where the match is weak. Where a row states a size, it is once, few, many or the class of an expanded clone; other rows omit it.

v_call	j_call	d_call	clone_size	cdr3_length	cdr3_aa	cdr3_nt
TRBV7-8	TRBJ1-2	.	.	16	CASSLGATVGNYGYTF	TGTGCCAGCAGCTTAGGCGCGACCGTCGGGAACTATGGCTACACCTTC
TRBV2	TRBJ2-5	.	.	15	CASSGQTTSSETQYF	TGTGCCAGCAGCGGACAGACAACATCCTCTGAGACCCAGTACTTC
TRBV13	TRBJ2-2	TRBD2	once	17	CASSLGPSGRGTGELFF	TGTGCCAGCAGCTTGGGGCCAAGCGGGAGAGGGACCGGGGAGCTGTTTTTT
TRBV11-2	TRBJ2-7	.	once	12	CASSLAGAVQYF	TGTGCCAGCAGCTTAGCTGGGGCAGTGCAGTACTTC
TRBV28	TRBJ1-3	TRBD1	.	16	CASSFLRTGSGNTIYF	TGTGCCAGCAGTTTCCTCAGGACAGGGTCTGGAAACACCATATATTTT
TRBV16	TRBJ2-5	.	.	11	CASSLQETQYF	TGTGCCAGCAGCCTACAAGAGACCCAGTACTTC
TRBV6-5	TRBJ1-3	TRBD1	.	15	CASSYGRQGGNTIYF	TGTGCCAGCAGTTACGGTCGACAGGGGGGAAACACCATATATTTT
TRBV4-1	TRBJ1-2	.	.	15	CASSVAWSSNYGYTF	TGCGCCAGCAGCGTGGCGTGGAGCTCTAACTATGGCTACACCTTC
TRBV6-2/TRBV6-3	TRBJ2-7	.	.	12	CASSSQGYEQYF	TGTGCCAGCAGTTCACAGGGCTACGAGCAGTACTTC
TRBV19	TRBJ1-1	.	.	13	CASGQTQNTEAFF	TGTGCCAGTGGACAGACCCAGAACACTGAAGCTTTCTTT
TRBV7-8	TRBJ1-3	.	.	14	CASTRWPSGNTIYF	TGTGCCAGCACCAGGTGGCCCTCTGGAAACACCATATATTTT
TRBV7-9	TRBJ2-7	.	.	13	CASSPISSYEQYF	TGTGCCAGCAGTCCCATTAGCTCCTACGAGCAGTACTTC
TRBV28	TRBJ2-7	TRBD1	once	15	CASSSRQGISYEQYF	TGTGCCAGCAGCTCTAGACAGGGTATCTCCTACGAGCAGTACTTC
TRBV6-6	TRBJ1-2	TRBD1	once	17	CASSLPGQGTPMEGYTF	TGTGCCAGCAGTCTACCGGGACAGGGGACTCCGATGGAGGGCTACACCTTC
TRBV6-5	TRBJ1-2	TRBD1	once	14	CASRDRGTAYGYTF	TGTGCCAGCCGGGACCGTGGGACAGCCTATGGCTACACCTTC
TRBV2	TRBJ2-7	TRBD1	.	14	CASSPDTGDGEQYF	TGTGCCAGCAGTCCAGATACAGGGGACGGGGAGCAGTACTTC
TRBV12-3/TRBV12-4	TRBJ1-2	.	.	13	CASSLQGRAGYTF	TGTGCCAGCAGTTTACAGGGGAGGGCTGGCTACACCTTC